This T cell receptor beta chain was sequenced in a study of cytomegalovirus exposure and HLA in healthy donors. Overall study: According to later analysis, the same platform produced the 110 or so validation and approximately 630 first-cohort repertoires. Broader study findings: A few CMV-associated chains were confirmed in vitro to be specific for CMV antigens.

Method: immunoSEQ multiplex PCR; TCRdb's copy keeps in-frame clones and lacks some. The sample records some 130,000 clones, around 80% being singletons. On this clone itself: Its target is unknown.

V shed 4 bases and J 5 bases; nucleotides not matched to a gene: 7. This CDR3 is 14 amino acids long. Germline V gives CDR1 LGHNA, CDR2 YNFKEQ. The donors belonged to the approximately 120-subject validation cohort, separate from the approximately 700-subject first cohort. This chain links TRBV4-2 with TRBJ2-5; 7 bases fit TRBD2. Source material: PBMCs. This clonotype was obtained from a man between 25 and 39 years old in good health and CMV-seropositive. As DNA, the CDR3 is TGTGCCAGCAGCCCCAAAGCGGGAACCGAGACCCAGTACTTC. It is translated as CASSPKAGTETQYF.